This entry lists 26 T cell receptor beta chains sequenced from one sample in a study of identical twins. TCRdb re-analysed the 5' RACE reads in MiXCR, keeping a single row per CDR3 protein. This table has 420,000 or so distinct CDR3 sequences, roughly 20% appearing once. The sample was naive T cells sorted from blood. These receptors were taken from a man aged 50 or older in good health.

This clonotype has just a few counts. The V call is TRBV5-1, the J call TRBJ2-7; 8 bases agree with TRBD2. The J segment lost 5 bases and the V segment lost 1 base, leaving 8 bases of the junction unmatched. CDR1 is SGHRS and CDR2 is YFSETQ in the germline V gene. The CDR3 covers 15 residues. CDR3 nucleotide sequence: TGCGCCAGCAGCTTGTCCCCAGCGGGAGTGGACGAGCAGTACTTC. Translating it yields CASSLSPAGVDEQYF.

This clonotype was detected only a few times. V and J are TRBV2 and TRBJ2-1; no clear D. This CDR3 region has 17 residues. Trimming stripped 0 bases from V and 0 bases from J, with 12 bases between. Germline CDR1 SNHLY, CDR2 FYNNEI. The CDR3 nucleotides read TGTGCCAGCAGTGAAGCGCTTGGGGTCAGCTCCTACAATGAGCAGTTCTTC. It yields the protein CASSEALGVSSYNEQFF. Filled out from reference TRBV2 and TRBJ2-1, the complete variable domain reads EPEVTQTPSHQVTQMGQEVILRCVPISNHLYFYWYRQILGQKVEFLVSFYNNEISEKSEIFDDQFSVERPDGSNFTLKIRSTKLEDSAMYFCASSEALGVSSYNEQFFGPGTRLTVL.

The chain combines TRBV13 with TRBJ2-7, with TRBD1 matching over 8 bases. V lost 7 bases and J lost 7; bases outside the gene matches: 9. This CDR3 comprises 13 residues. In germline, CDR1 is PRHDT, CDR2 FYEKMQ (reference sequence). This chain's CDR3 is CASNQDRAGEQYF. CDR3 bases: TGTGCCAGCAACCAGGACAGGGCGGGAGAGCAGTACTTC.

The chain joins TRBV12-3 or TRBV12-4 to TRBJ2-5; D is uncertain. Trimming left V 6 bases short and J 1 base short, with 9 bases between. The CDR3 is made up of 13 amino acids. The CDR3, as DNA: TGTGCCAGCAGCCACACCACCCAAGAGACCCAGTACTTC. Encoded protein: CASSHTTQETQYF.

The chain is built from TRBV7-9 and TRBJ1-6; D is possibly TRBD1 (5 bases). CDR1 is SEHNR, CDR2 FQNEAQ, per germline (reference sequence). Trimming left V 4 bases short and J 5 bases short, with 12 bases between. The CDR3 totals 15 residues. The CDR3 here is CASSSQGRNNSPLHF. The CDR3 DNA reads TGTGCCAGCAGCTCCCAGGGCCGGAATAATTCACCCCTCCACTTT. Combining the CDR3 with reference TRBV7-9 and TRBJ1-6 gives the whole variable domain DTGVSQNPRHKITKRGQNVTFRCDPISEHNRLYWYRQTLGQGPEFLTYFQNEAQLEKSRLLSDRFSAERPKGSFSTLEIQRTEQGDSAMYLCASSSQGRNNSPLHFGNGTRLTVT.

This chain connects TRBV12-3 or TRBV12-4 to TRBJ1-4; 8 bases line up with TRBD1. J gave up 6 bases and V 3 bases, and 12 bases lay outside the gene matches. CDR3 size: 17 residues. CDR3 amino acids: CASSFRDRSSSDEKLFF. DNA of the CDR3: TGTGCCAGCAGTTTCCGGGACAGGTCCTCTAGTGATGAAAAACTGTTTTTT.

This sequence joins TRBV10-3 and TRBJ1-2; D is perhaps TRBD1 (5 bases). The CDR3 length is 15 residues. Germline V gene sequence: CDR1 ENHRY, CDR2 SYGVKD. The ends were cut back, 3 bases at V and 1 base at J, with 12 bases in the middle. The CDR3 loop is CAISDPGTFNYGYTF. The DNA for the CDR3 is TGTGCCATCAGTGACCCGGGGACGTTTAACTATGGCTACACCTTC.

This clonotype was seen repeatedly, ten times or more. This chain links TRBV20-1 with TRBJ2-1; 9 nucleotides agree with TRBD2. The CDR3 runs to 16 residues. The germline CDR1 and CDR2 sequences are DFQATT and SNEGSKA (reference sequence). V shed 0 bases and J 2 bases; nucleotides not matched to a gene: 5. In nucleotides, the CDR3 is TGCAGTGCTAGAGACGTCAGACTAGCGGCCTACAATGAGCAGTTCTTC. Its translation is CSARDVRLAAYNEQFF.

The chain uses TRBV5-1 and TRBJ2-4; possible D gene TRBD2, 5 bases. Trimming took off 7 bases at V and 7 bases at J, with 9 bases between the two ends. CDR1 SGHRS and CDR2 YFSETQ come from the germline V gene. The CDR3 has 11 residues. This CDR3 reads CASHEGNIQYF. CDR3 nucleotides: TGCGCCAGCCATGAGGGTAACATTCAGTACTTC.

This clonotype was counted only a few times. This chain uses TRBV5-6 with TRBJ1-5; D is perhaps TRBD1 (5 bases). The germline V gene has CDR1 SGHDT and CDR2 YYEEEE. V was shortened by 3 bases and J by 3 bases, with 10 bases between the two germline ends. The CDR3 extends over 14 amino acids. The CDR3: CASSWGSHNQPQHF. The CDR3 DNA reads TGTGCCAGCAGCTGGGGCAGCCACAATCAGCCCCAGCATTTT.

This clonotype has ten or more counts. The rearrangement links TRBV12-3 or TRBV12-4 to TRBJ2-5; 9 nucleotides line up with TRBD1. J was trimmed by 2 bases and V by 8 bases; bases with no gene match: 9. The CDR3 sequence is 15 residues long. The CDR3 DNA sequence: TGTGCCAGCGCTGAAACAGGGGGCTGGCAAGAGACCCAGTACTTC. This codes for CASAETGGWQETQYF.

This clonotype was counted at least ten times. The chain carries TRBV20-1 and TRBJ2-1; possibly TRBD1 for D (6 bases). The CDR3 consists of 14 residues. The germline V gene encodes CDR1 DFQATT and CDR2 SNEGSKA (reference sequence). Trimming stripped 5 bases from V and 0 bases from J, with 11 bases between. The CDR3 coding sequence is TGCAGTGCTGTAGACAGGAGCTCCTACAATGAGCAGTTCTTC. Translation: CSAVDRSSYNEQFF.

This clonotype showed up many times. The J gene is TRBJ2-1, the V gene TRBV29-1; 9 positions agree with TRBD1. Unmatched junction bases numbered 4, after V lost 3 bases and J lost 10 bases. Germline CDR1 SQVTM, CDR2 ANQGSEA. The CDR3 spans 12 residues. This CDR3 reads CSVDTGGTEQFF. The DNA of the CDR3 is TGCAGCGTTGATACAGGGGGCACCGAGCAGTTCTTC.

This clonotype showed up just a few times. V gene TRBV29-1 combines with J gene TRBJ2-3; D is unclear. Germline lookup yields CDR1 SQVTM and CDR2 ANQGSEA. CDR3 length: 11 residues. V gave up 5 bases and J gave up 5 bases, with 8 bases separating them. The CDR3 loop reads CSVSRVDTQYF. CDR3 coding DNA: TGCAGCGTTTCTAGGGTAGATACGCAGTATTTT.

This clonotype was counted a single time. This chain joins TRBV6-2 or TRBV6-3 and TRBJ2-7; the D call may be TRBD1 or TRBD2 (5 bases each). The CDR3 length is 15 residues. V dropped 2 bases and J dropped 2 bases, with 13 bases sitting between them. Germline V lookup: CDR1 MNHEY, CDR2 SVGEGT. The CDR3 sequence: CASSYGAGRPYEQYF. The CDR3 bases are TGTGCCAGCAGTTACGGGGCAGGGAGACCCTACGAGCAGTACTTC.

CDR3 in amino acids: CASSSYGSRLPSEQYF. The CDR3 DNA sequence: TGTGCCAGCAGTTCGTACGGATCAAGACTACCTAGCGAGCAGTACTTC. The gene calls are TRBV12-3 or TRBV12-4 and TRBJ2-7, with a weak D call TRBD2 (5 bases). The CDR3 totals 16 residues. V lost 4 bases, J lost 6 bases, and 22 bases lay in between.

This clonotype came up many times. The chain carries TRBV7-9 and TRBJ2-7; 10 positions agree with TRBD2. The CDR3 contains 15 residues. V was pared by 5 bases and J by 2 bases, with 6 bases of the junction left unmatched. Per the germline V gene, CDR1 is SEHNR and CDR2 is FQNEAQ (reference sequence). The CDR3 reads CASSERGGSPYEQYF. CDR3 DNA: TGTGCCAGCAGCGAGCGGGGGGGGAGCCCCTACGAGCAGTACTTC.

The chain links TRBV9 to TRBJ2-2, with 11 bases lining up with TRBD2. The germline V gene encodes CDR1 SGDLS and CDR2 YYNGEE. There are 22 residues in the CDR3. J was trimmed by 1 base and V by 3 bases; bases with no gene match: 20. CDR3 region: CASSDSATPRQGLAENTGELFF. For the CDR3, the DNA is TGTGCCAGCAGCGATTCTGCGACCCCCAGACAGGGACTAGCGGAGAACACCGGGGAGCTGTTTTTT.

V and J are TRBV10-2 and TRBJ2-1; 7 bases fit TRBD1. Trimming removed 4 bases from V and 5 bases from J; junction bases left unmatched: 5. CDR3 length: 14 amino acids. Germline loops: CDR1 WSHSY, CDR2 SAAADI. CDR3 loop: CASSAGTANNEQFF. CDR3 nucleotides: TGCGCCAGCAGTGCCGGGACAGCCAACAATGAGCAGTTCTTC.

This clonotype came up a few times. The chain carries TRBV19 and TRBJ2-7; D perhaps matches TRBD2 (6 bases). Germline CDR1 and CDR2: LNHDA and SQIVND (reference sequence). The V end lost 5 bases, the J end lost 7 bases, and 18 bases lay between the germline ends. CDR3 size: 14 residues. The DNA for the CDR3 is TGTGCCAGTAGTCCCGAACCTCGGGGGAGAGAGCAGTACTTC. Protein product: CASSPEPRGREQYF.

The rearrangement links TRBV3-1 to TRBJ2-5; D might be TRBD1 (7 bases). V gave up 2 bases and J gave up 0 bases, with 16 bases separating them. The CDR3 runs to 17 residues. Germline CDR1 is LGHDT and CDR2 is YNNKEL (reference sequence). The CDR3 DNA sequence: TGTGCCAGCAGCCAATTTCGCGGCAGGGGGGACCAAGAGACCCAGTACTTC. Translation gives CASSQFRGRGDQETQYF.

Note on this clonotype: A read error may be the cause here, since a much bigger clone is one base away. The chain combines TRBV19 with TRBJ1-3; D is uncertain. With 5 bases removed from V and 0 bases from J, the gap between germline ends came to 11 bases. The CDR3 runs 15 residues. The V gene's germline CDR1 is LNHDA and CDR2 SQIVND (reference sequence). The CDR3 loop reads CASSPWVISGNTIYF. CDR3 coding DNA: TGTGCCAGTAGTCCCTGGGTCATCTCTGGAAACACCATATATTTT. Full variable domain (remainder filled in from reference TRBV19 and TRBJ1-3): DGGITQSPKYLFRKEGQNVTLSCEQNLNHDAMYWYRQDPGQGLRLIYYSQIVNDFQKGDIAEGYSVSREKKESFPLTVTSAQKNPTAFYLCASSPWVISGNTIYFGEGSWLTVV.

This clonotype was observed many times. The rearrangement joins TRBV20-1 to TRBJ1-3; D not certain. The CDR3 is made up of 13 amino acids. V lost 5 bases, J lost 0 bases, and 8 bases lay in between. The germline gives CDR1 DFQATT, CDR2 SNEGSKA (reference sequence). CDR3 loop: CSAERDSGNTIYF. The CDR3 coding sequence is TGCAGTGCTGAACGGGACTCTGGAAACACCATATATTTT.

This chain links TRBV27 with TRBJ2-3; 14 bases line up with TRBD2. The CDR3 extends over 18 amino acids. J gave up 4 bases and V 7 bases, and 13 bases lay outside the gene matches. Germline V gene lookup returns CDR1 MNHEY and CDR2 SMNVEV (reference sequence). The CDR3 reads CASNSLAGTSGSADTQYF. In DNA, the CDR3 is TGTGCCAGCAACTCCCTCGCCGGGACTAGCGGGAGCGCAGATACGCAGTATTTT.

V and J are TRBV7-8 and TRBJ2-5, with D hard to call. V was shortened by 5 bases and J by 5 bases, with 12 bases between the two germline ends. The germline V gene encodes CDR1 SGHVS and CDR2 FQNEAQ. This CDR3 is built from 13 residues. The CDR3 bases are TGTGCCAGCAGCCCCCCCCCGTCGGAGACCCAGTACTTC. This gives the protein CASSPPPSETQYF.

The V gene is TRBV6-2 or TRBV6-3, the J gene TRBJ1-1; 8 bases match TRBD1. Germline CDR1 MNHEY, CDR2 SVGEGT. The CDR3 sequence is 13 residues long. The V segment lost 5 bases and the J segment 8 bases; nucleotides outside the gene matches: 7. CDR3 protein: CASSVRDRNEAFF. As DNA, the CDR3 is TGTGCCAGCAGTGTCCGGGACAGGAACGAAGCTTTCTTT.